Listed below are T cell receptor beta chains from one sample, sequenced in a study of response to subunit inactivated influenza vaccine. TCRdb re-analysed the RT-PCR reads in MiXCR, keeping a single row per CDR3 protein. The sample shows 650,000 to 700,000 distinct CDR3 sequences, 15% to 19% of them seen only once. Here the sequenced sample was PBMCs from blood, taken about 12 days after vaccination. These TCRs come from a man aged 45-60 years who received an inactivated influenza vaccine. The CDR3 runs from the conserved cysteine through the conserved F or W. Each record gives: J gene, clone size, D gene, V gene, CDR3 protein, CDR3 DNA. The D gene is left open where the match is weak. A row's size may be missing; if present it is once, few, many or a size class.

TRBJ2-1	few	TRBD2	TRBV5-1	CASSTGLAGGTNEQFF	TGCGCCAGCAGCACGGGACTAGCGGGGGGGACGAATGAGCAGTTCTTC
TRBJ1-2	few	.	TRBV20-1	CSARAGHLPYGYTF	TGCAGTGCTAGAGCAGGTCACCTCCCCTATGGCTACACCTTC
TRBJ1-5	.	.	TRBV4-1	CASSQEEGGWQPQHF	TGCGCCAGCAGCCAAGAGGAGGGCGGATGGCAGCCCCAGCATTTT
TRBJ2-5	.	TRBD2	TRBV4-3	CASSQDNSGVGETQYF	TGCGCCAGCAGCCAAGATAACAGCGGGGTAGGGGAGACCCAGTACTTC
TRBJ1-4	once	.	TRBV6-2/TRBV6-3	CASSTQRDVNEKLFF	TGTGCCAGCAGTACTCAACGGGATGTTAATGAAAAACTGTTTTTT
TRBJ1-1	few	TRBD1	TRBV3-1	CASSPGQGFSPEVFF	TGTGCCAGCAGCCCCGGACAGGGTTTCTCTCCTGAAGTTTTCTTT
TRBJ2-1	few	TRBD2	TRBV12-3/TRBV12-4	CARREEREYSYNEQFF	TGTGCCAGAAGGGAAGAGCGGGAGTACTCCTACAATGAGCAGTTCTTC
TRBJ2-5	many	TRBD1	TRBV5-1	CASSLGQGAETQYF	TGCGCCAGCAGCTTGGGGCAGGGGGCAGAGACCCAGTACTTC
TRBJ1-1	.	.	TRBV5-1	CASSRLRAGGGTEAFF	TGCGCCAGCAGCCGGCTCCGGGCCGGGGGAGGCACTGAAGCTTTCTTT
TRBJ1-1	.	.	TRBV5-5	CASSLVWASNTEAFF	TGTGCCAGCAGCTTGGTCTGGGCATCGAACACTGAAGCTTTCTTT
TRBJ2-1	few	TRBD2	TRBV19	CASRAGLAGGRRSYNEQFF	TGTGCCAGTAGGGCGGGACTAGCGGGAGGGCGAAGGTCCTACAATGAGCAGTTCTTC
TRBJ2-3	few	TRBD1	TRBV20-1	CSARDKGTVPDTQYF	TGCAGTGCTAGAGATAAGGGGACAGTCCCAGATACGCAGTATTTT
TRBJ1-2	once	TRBD1	TRBV20-1	CSALGQGIVYGYTF	TGCAGTGCACTGGGACAGGGGATTGTCTATGGCTACACCTTC
TRBJ2-7	.	TRBD1	TRBV29-1	CSAGQGVIYEQYF	TGCAGCGCCGGACAGGGGGTAATCTACGAGCAGTACTTC
TRBJ2-1	few	TRBD2	TRBV29-1	CSVPRGLGNEQFF	TGCAGCGTTCCGCGGGGGTTGGGGAATGAGCAGTTCTTC
TRBJ2-1	many	.	TRBV10-3	CAISERTDNEQFF	TGTGCCATCAGTGAGAGAACCGACAATGAGCAGTTCTTC
TRBJ1-2	many	.	TRBV5-5	CASSLRDGLLSGYTF	TGTGCCAGCAGCTTACGGGACGGGTTGTTAAGTGGCTACACCTTC
TRBJ2-1	.	TRBD2	TRBV7-2	CASSFPGLAAYNEQFF	TGTGCCAGCAGCTTTCCGGGACTAGCGGCCTACAATGAGCAGTTCTTC
TRBJ1-1	.	.	TRBV28	CASTSGANTEAFF	TGTGCCAGCACCTCCGGGGCGAACACTGAAGCTTTCTTT
TRBJ2-1	.	.	TRBV20-1	CSARTPRKGSEQFF	TGCAGTGCGAGGACTCCCCGAAAGGGGAGTGAGCAGTTCTTC
TRBJ2-5	many	TRBD1	TRBV29-1	CSVEFRGQGVETQYF	TGCAGCGTTGAATTCAGAGGACAGGGAGTTGAGACCCAGTACTTC
TRBJ2-7	.	TRBD2	TRBV6-5	CASSYSWGSGNYEQYF	TGTGCCAGCAGTTACTCGTGGGGTAGCGGGAACTACGAGCAGTACTTC
TRBJ2-1	few	.	TRBV20-1	CSARDWLARSSYNEQFF	TGCAGTGCTAGAGATTGGCTAGCGAGAAGCTCCTACAATGAGCAGTTCTTC